The 9 T cell receptor beta chains below come from one sample, sequenced in a study of CD8+ T cells in alopecia areata listed by TCRdb under 2018. Library method: the immunoSEQ multiplex PCR assay. For TCR sequencing, RNA was extracted from every sample and reverse transcribed into cDNA to serve as template. TCRdb stores this immuneACCESS table with in-frame sequences only. Part of the clones is absent; in the studies checked, under half of the shortfall reflects unresolved V genes, and no reason is known for the rest. This sample comprises roughly 180,000 clones, roughly half of them detected only once. Jointly, the top ten make up about 9.4% of the sample. Explained via the paper, the treatment or condition label denotes: oral pan-JAK inhibitor, 5-10 mg twice daily. Material: CD8+ T cells sorted from blood, obtained at approximately week 52, from a patient treated with tofacitinib. Source of these receptors: a human donor with alopecia areata.

The V gene is TRBV30, the J gene TRBJ1-5, with D unresolved. Trimming shortened V by 2 bases and J by 3 bases, and 8 bases separated the two germline ends. CDR3 length: 13 residues. Per the germline V gene, CDR1 is GTSNPN and CDR2 is SVGIG (reference sequence). The CDR3 nucleotides are TGTGCCTGGAGTATGGAGGACAATCAGCCCCAGCATTTT. Protein: CAWSMEDNQPQHF.

This clone was counted ten times or more. This chain links TRBV6-1 with TRBJ1-6; no reliable D call. The CDR3 is 14 amino acids. From germline, CDR1 is MNHNS and CDR2 SASEGT. Trimming stripped 7 bases from V and 5 bases from J, with 12 bases between. The CDR3 DNA reads TGTGCCAGCACTCCCGGACGGGATAATTCACCCCTCCACTTT. This gives the protein CASTPGRDNSPLHF.

The J gene is TRBJ2-2, the V gene TRBV7-3, with 7 positions matching TRBD1. J gave up 8 bases and V 5 bases, and 11 bases lay outside the gene matches. Germline loops: CDR1 SGHTA, CDR2 FQGTGA. The CDR3 is 15 residues long. Written as DNA, the CDR3 is TGTGCCAGCAGCCCCATCCGACAGGGCGCGGGGGAGCTGTTTTTT. It encodes CASSPIRQGAGELFF.

The gene calls are TRBV28 and TRBJ2-7; TRBD2 is a possible D gene (5 bases). The germline V and J ends were trimmed by 5 bases and 4 bases, with 18 bases remaining between them. There are 15 residues in the CDR3. Germline CDR1 reads MDHEN; CDR2 reads SYDVKM. The CDR3 DNA follows: TGTGCCAGCAGTCTGGACCCGGTTCGGGGATACGAGCAGTACTTC. Its translation is CASSLDPVRGYEQYF.

The CDR3 DNA follows: TGTGCCAGCAGCGCTTATACTGGGGAGACCCAGTACTTC. Protein product: CASSAYTGETQYF. The V and J genes are TRBV7-2 and TRBJ2-5, with D unclear. CDR1 is SGHTA, CDR2 FQGNSA, per germline. Trimming removed 5 bases at V and 5 bases at J, with 12 bases between. The CDR3 sequence is 13 residues long.

This chain uses TRBV4-2 with TRBJ2-3, with 7 positions matching TRBD2. CDR1 is LGHNA and CDR2 is YNFKEQ in the germline V gene. The V and J ends lost 0 bases and 5 bases, in that order; junction bases with no gene match: 8. The CDR3 runs to 16 residues. The CDR3 sequence is CASSQDQRLARDTQYF. The CDR3 DNA follows: TGTGCCAGCAGCCAAGATCAGAGACTAGCAAGAGATACGCAGTATTTT.

This clone was found a few times. The chain couples TRBV23-1 to TRBJ2-7; perhaps TRBD2 as D (6 bases). TRBV23-1 is identified as an open reading frame with a role that is uncertain. V was shortened by 4 bases and J by 6 bases, with 7 bases between the two germline ends. This CDR3 contains 11 residues. The CDR3 sequence: CASSRDFEQYF. As DNA, the CDR3 is TGCGCCAGCAGTCGGGACTTCGAGCAGTACTTC.

This clone was seen only a few times. This rearrangement joins TRBV27 to TRBJ2-7; no clear D. With 8 bases removed from V and 3 bases from J, the gap between germline ends came to 11 bases. The CDR3 covers 12 residues. CDR1 and CDR2 (germline): MNHEY, SMNVEV (reference sequence). As DNA, the CDR3 is TGTGCCAGCGGGCCAATTGGCTACGAGCAGTACTTC. It encodes CASGPIGYEQYF.

V gene TRBV11-2 combines with J gene TRBJ1-2; D unclear. The CDR3 consists of 12 residues. The germline V gene has CDR1 SGHAT and CDR2 FQNNGV. With 1 base removed from V and 6 bases from J, the gap between germline ends came to 6 bases. The CDR3 region has the DNA TGTGCCAGCAGCTTAGGCCAAGATGGCTACACCTTC. Protein sequence: CASSLGQDGYTF.